This paragraph reports one T cell receptor (beta chain). This clonotype was detected many times. This receptor's antigen is unknown. No base quality information exists; no much larger clone differs at one position. The data originate from a study of T cells in Graves' hyperthyroidism and ophthalmopathy (dated by TCRdb to 2018 to 2020). Regarding the complete study: Peripheral blood was collected at initial diagnosis, before any treatment. A discovery cohort of about 100 patients, about 40 with Graves' ophthalmopathy and 55 to 60 with stable Graves' hyperthyroidism, was used to find distinguishing TCR V-J signatures. Prospective prediction of ophthalmopathy was tested in an independent validation cohort consisting of some 18 hyperthyroidism patients and some 16 patients who later progressed to ophthalmopathy. For training and testing, the 100 or so patients in the discovery cohort were randomly divided in a 7:3 ratio. In addition, the study compared T-cell repertoires in thyroid tissue and in blood from several Graves' hyperthyroidism patients. After sampling, hyperthyroidism patients received methimazole starting at 30 mg daily, and ophthalmopathy patients received high-dose intravenous methylprednisolone. According to the paper, TCR Vbeta CDR3 sequencing was carried out on 135 peripheral blood samples, which came from around 43 ophthalmopathy, around 75 hyperthyroidism and about 17 progressor patients.

Ophthalmopathy patients had moderately to severely active disease, with a Clinical Activity Score of 3 or more, a NOSPECS grade of 4 or more, and a disease duration of less than 3 months. The study excluded patients with uncontrolled infections, other autoimmune diseases, pregnancy or lactation. Clinical symptoms, serum thyroxine and TRAb, thyroid ultrasound, and orbital computed tomography formed the basis for the diagnoses. PBMCs were separated from roughly 10 ml of fresh peripheral blood using Ficoll-Paque density gradient centrifugation. Total RNA was extracted using Trizol reagent, and RNA quality was assessed on an Agilent 2100 Bioanalyzer. TCR beta CDR3 regions were amplified from RNA transcripts. The first round of RT-PCR for the TCR CDR3 was performed with the HTBI primer set and the Qiagen OneStep RT-PCR kit. A second multiplex PCR round built the libraries, followed by size selection and purification. Libraries were sequenced paired-end with 100 bp reads on an Illumina HiSeq2000. As for the authors' bioinformatics: Raw data were processed with SOAPnuke, discarding reads with adapters, uncalled bases, mean Phred below 15, or no exact constant-primer or identifier match. High-quality paired reads were merged with COPE v1.2.5, and unique nucleotide sequences were defined as clonotypes. MiTCR v1.1 was used to align the clonotypes against IMGT TRBV, TRBD and TRBJ reference segments. Analysis was restricted to V-J combinations with a frequency above 0.0001, which covered 99% to 99.2% of repertoires. A TCS score was defined as the ratio of F50 (clonal expansion) to E x V (chaos), with BLOSUM62-based TCRdist applied between CDR3 peptides within each V-J. Welch's t-statistics and random forest reduced roughly 530 V-J features to under 15, which were used in a naive Bayes classifier (R e1071). TCRdb redid the processing of the public reads, applying fastp at Q25 and MiXCR, and retained in-frame beta chains. All rows with the same CDR3 protein become a single entry with the most common DNA and genes. TCRdb's processing, not the study's, gives the V and J calls here. This sample lists approximately 690,000 distinct CDR3 sequences; around 20% were detected once. The ten most abundant clones make up roughly 30% of the sample.

Study-level results and caveats: In validation, the model predicted progression to ophthalmopathy with approximately 69% sensitivity and less than 80% specificity, a median of around six months before onset. No statistical method was used to fix the sample size in advance, and group allocation was not hidden from the investigators. Most expanded thyroid clonotypes (frequency above 0.001) were also detected in blood, suggesting blood repertoires may reflect thyroid immune responses. A model built on a 13 V-J signature distinguished ophthalmopathy from stable hyperthyroidism, reaching about 88% sensitivity and approximately 81% specificity in cross-validation and 80%/75% in testing.

Input material: blood. The receptor was isolated from a man aged 25 to 40 with Graves' ophthalmopathy.

The DNA sequence reads TGTGCCAGCAGTCCATTCGACGAGCAGTACTTC. Its translation reads: CASSPFDEQYF. This sequence uses TRBV2 and TRBJ2-7, with the D gene not clear enough to name. At the junction V is shortened by 5 bases and J by 5 bases, with 7 bases in between. CDR1 and CDR2 are read off the germline V gene as SNHLY and FYNNEI. The CDR3 numbers 11 residues from cysteine through phenylalanine. Just the 33-base CDR3 DNA is kept, in frame starting at base 1. The full variable domain, with segments outside the CDR3 supplied by the reference TRBV2 and TRBJ2-7 proteins, appears as EPEVTQTPSHQVTQMGQEVILRCVPISNHLYFYWYRQILGQKVEFLVSFYNNEISEKSEIFDDQFSVERPDGSNFTLKIRSTKLEDSAMYFCASSPFDEQYFGPGTRLTVT.